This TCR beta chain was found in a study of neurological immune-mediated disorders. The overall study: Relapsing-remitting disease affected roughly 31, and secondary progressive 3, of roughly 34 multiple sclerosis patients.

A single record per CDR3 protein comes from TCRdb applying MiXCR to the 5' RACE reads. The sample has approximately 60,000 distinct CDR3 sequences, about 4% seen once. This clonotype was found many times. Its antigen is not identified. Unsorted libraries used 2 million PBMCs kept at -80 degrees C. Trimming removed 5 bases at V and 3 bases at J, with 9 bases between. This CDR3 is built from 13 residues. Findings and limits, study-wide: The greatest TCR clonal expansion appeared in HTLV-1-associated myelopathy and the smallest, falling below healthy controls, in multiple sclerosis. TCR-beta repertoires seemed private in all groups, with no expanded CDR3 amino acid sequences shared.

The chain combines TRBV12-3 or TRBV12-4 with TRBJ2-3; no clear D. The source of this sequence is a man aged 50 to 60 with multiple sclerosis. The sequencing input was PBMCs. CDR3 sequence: CASSPGRTDTQYF. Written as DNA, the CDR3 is TGTGCCAGCAGTCCCGGACGGACAGATACGCAGTATTTT.